This TCR beta chain was identified in a study of cytomegalovirus exposure and HLA in healthy donors (dated by TCRdb to about 2017). With respect to the entire study: An earlier analysis of several hundred of the donors reported approximately 290 Gb of sequence data and about 100 million unique TCR beta sequences from about 200 million T cells. Roughly 310 gigabases of sequencing data and around 87 million unique TCR sequences were included in an early release covering about 700 HLA-typed donors. Among the 398 genotyped donors, around 81% belonged to the genetic ancestry cluster associated with self-reported Caucasian donors. The study aimed to test whether signatures of past pathogen exposure could be identified by cataloging public T cell receptors. The T cell repertoires of around 670 subjects were profiled by immunosequencing and related to cytomegalovirus serostatus. Besides the first cohort of under 700 subjects, a separate validation cohort made up of over 100 different subjects was used. To predict cytomegalovirus infection status, the study brought together high-throughput TCR immunosequencing, statistical association of individual TCRs with disease status, and machine learning. A later analysis re-examined previously published TCR beta repertoires from just over 650 donors and added high-resolution HLA genotyping to investigate patterns of TCR occurrence. Rather than using new phenotypic data, the later analysis identified candidate immune exposures from TCR beta sequences and from how often those sequences occurred across donors. An earlier analysis of around 580 of the donors used high-throughput TCR beta sequencing to judge whether each TCR beta V gene segment behaved as functional or pseudogenic. Donor age, sex, ethnicity and CMV serostatus were compiled alongside the repertoire data. A later genetic analysis used genome-wide SNP genotypes for 398 of the 666 donors, treating that subset as a discovery cohort. Every repertoire in the discovery cohort had been generated on one and the same sequencing platform. HLA typing included class I and class II loci at four-digit resolution. The number of typed donors differed by locus: about 620-640 for A, B, C, DRB1 and DQB1; 500 to 550 for DQA1; around 610 for DPA1; and 400 to 480 for DPB1. About 5 DR-DQ haplotypes were handled as single units for association and clustering, since linkage in the cohort was strong. Across 300 to 400 genotyped donors of the cohort, an average of about 200,000 unique TCR beta nucleotide sequences per donor were sequenced, and approximately 19% of those sequences were non-productive.

With regard to this clone: No antigen is known for it. Per-nucleotide qualities are absent, and no much larger clonotype sits a single base away.

The library was made by the immunoSEQ multiplex PCR assay. For the multiplex PCR, a mixture combining 60 forward primers for TCR Vbeta segments and 13 reverse primers for TCR Jbeta segments was used. Amplification of the CDR3 region of rearranged TCR beta genes was performed with a multiplex PCR assay on genomic DNA. On the Illumina HiSeq System, the amplified TCR beta libraries were sequenced as 87-base-pair reads. For the original study's pipeline: A later analysis tallied approximately 87 million unique TCR beta chains across the 660 or so repertoires, and roughly 11 million of those chains were shared by two or more donors. Raw reads were error-corrected and collapsed into unique sequences with a nearest-neighbor algorithm that merged closely related sequences to remove PCR and sequencing errors. CDR3 sequences were aligned to IMGT reference sequences to assign V, D and J gene segments. For a sequence to be retained, at least a six-nucleotide match to both a V gene segment and a J gene segment was required. A rearrangement counted as productive if the CDR3 had no stop codons and remained in frame with V and J, and every other rearrangement counted as non-productive. CDR3 was defined according to IMGT convention as the region running from the second conserved V-encoded cysteine to the conserved J-encoded phenylalanine. The earlier analysis of approximately 590 of the donors excluded any sequence lacking an unambiguous match to a single V gene segment. In an earlier analysis of a few hundred of the donors, V segments were called functional above 56.7% productive rearrangements and were called segregating when the between-donor standard deviation exceeded 5%. A statistical classification framework was built to diagnose cytomegalovirus status from the catalog of TCR beta chain sequences. V and J gene assignment, in a later analysis, came from comparing TCR nucleotide sequences with IMGT/GENE-DB human TR gene sequences. Using the TCRdist pipeline, a later analysis assigned CDR3 sequences along with most-parsimonious VDJ recombination scenarios. In a later analysis, each TCR beta chain was defined by its CDR3 amino acid sequence together with its V-gene family, and reads lacking a unique V-gene family were excluded. As a way to deal with suspected cross-contamination and a sequencing artifact, a later analysis dropped 592 nucleotide sequences that were highly shared and had low generation probability. A later analysis calculated a clonal expansion index for each public chain from normalized within-repertoire ranks of inferred template counts. In a later analysis, generation probabilities were computed with a VDJ recombination model fitted to out-of-frame rearrangements, and the resulting probabilities were checked against IGoR. In a later analysis, TCR-TCR, TCR-HLA and TCR-CMV co-occurrence was scored with hypergeometric tests, and a repertoire-size bias correction was applied to TCR pairs. False discovery rates were estimated in a later analysis by permuting HLA or CMV assignments 20 times. In a later analysis, co-occurring TCRs were grouped using DBSCAN, with TCRdist sequence similarity added in when clustering inside HLA-allele-positive subsets. Co-occurrence clustering excluded repertoires with fewer than 30,000 or more than 120,000 public chains, plus five with anomalous nucleotide sharing. The table comes from immuneACCESS by way of TCRdb, which keeps in-frame sequences with V and J called. Part of the clones is missing from these tables; in studies checked, under half for an unresolved V gene and the rest for unknown reasons. For V, J and clone size, that table is used; D and trimming come from the DNA. The sample records some 100,000 clones, approximately 68% of which are singletons. The top ten hold 4.8% of the sample.

From a lookup of the germline V gene, CDR1 and CDR2 are ENHRY and SYGVKD. There are 16 amino acids in the CDR3, from cysteine to phenylalanine inclusive. Kept here is only the CDR3 DNA, which spans 48 bases and is read in frame from base 1. V and J lose 3 bases and 10 bases, and a span of 22 bases separates them. The cohort comprised fewer than 750 healthy bone marrow donors. At the time of sampling, every cohort member was nominally healthy, though immune exposures that went unrecorded were likely present. The donor was CMV seropositive and was included in the group of 250 to 350 seropositive cohort members. Every donor gave a peripheral blood sample, and the peripheral blood mononuclear cells from that sample were used for TCR beta sequencing. Genomic DNA was extracted from the blood cell samples with the Qiagen DNeasy Blood Extraction Kit. The paper's findings and limits, for the study overall: A cluster of highly shared sequence variants was judged likely to be a technical artifact of the sequencing pipeline. The authors suggested that the approach could potentially be generalized to other disease states and immunological phenotypes. Broadly in line with IMGT annotations, most TCR beta V segments showed up in productive rearrangements about 90% or about 30% of the time in an earlier analysis of 587 of the donors. In a later genetic analysis, fewer N-insertions in productive TCRs were reported among donors in an Asian-associated ancestry cluster than the roughly 700-donor mean. In a later analysis, HLA-associated TCR beta chains were found to be more clonally expanded and to have lower generation probabilities than equally common non-associated chains. Specific HLA alleles were associated with some 15,000 TCR beta sequences at a false discovery rate of 0.05 in a later analysis. V-gene and J-gene trimming of TCR beta chains was associated with a missense DCLRE1C variant in a later genetic analysis, and the association was replicated in an independent cohort. Sequencing depth was assumed to be roughly uniform across donors in the presence/absence analyses, though that assumption may not hold. Because counts were too low, about 15 rarely observed V segments, including chromosome 9 orphons, were left out of the earlier analysis of 500 to 750 of the donors. The cohort was sequenced for TCR beta chains only, and without alpha or paired-chain data the features that could be detected were limited. A further reported finding was that TCR beta sequences accurately predicted the HLA-A and HLA-B alleles for most subjects in the first cohort. A few of the identified cytomegalovirus-associated TCR beta chains were confirmed in vitro to be specific for cytomegalovirus antigens. Assigning TCR associations to individual alleles was difficult when HLA alleles, especially DR and DQ, strongly co-occurred. HLA typing was unavailable for some donors at each locus, so association tests used only the typed subset. Correlated functional status among segregating V segments might reflect linkage disequilibrium, but an unknown experimental factor could not be ruled out. According to a later analysis, most CMV-associated TCR beta chains appeared to be HLA-restricted, and the HLA associations seemed to be driven largely by CMV exposure. Some IMGT-functional V segments, including TRBV6-2 and TRBV6-3, could not be told apart with the 87-base-pair reads, so those segments were excluded. According to a later analysis, parvovirus B19, influenza, CMV and Epstein-Barr virus appeared linked to several top co-occurrence clusters. In a later analysis, the rate of TCR association differed among HLA loci, with DRB1 alleles having the most associated TCRs and HLA-C alleles having the fewest. Immune exposure information for the cohort was limited to CMV serostatus. Most TCR sequences were observed very rarely across donors, whereas some public TCRs were present in many individuals. In both the original and validation cohorts, the classifier was reported to diagnose cytomegalovirus status with high specificity and sensitivity. A total of 150 to 200 TCR beta chains were listed by the study as associated with cytomegalovirus.

The TCR sequence derives from a woman between 18 and 29 years old in good health and CMV-seropositive. The sample comprised PBMCs. Rearrangement joined TRBV10-3 to TRBJ2-1; a weak D assignment points to TRBD2 (6 bases agree). The base sequence is TGTGCCATCAGTGATTCGGGGAGGATGGACCGAAAGGAGCAGTTCTTC. Translated, it gives CAISDSGRMDRKEQFF.